The T cell receptor beta chain under discussion was sequenced for a study of metastatic and nonmetastatic thyroid tumors. V lost 11 bases, J lost 2 bases, and 18 bases lay in between. The germline V gene encodes CDR1 MDHEN and CDR2 SYDVKM. CDR3 length: 14 residues. MiXCR reprocessed the PCR reads for TCRdb. The sample carries under 15,000 clones, around a quarter recorded once. Among the patients, none had received any treatment before thyroid surgery. This clone is medium-sized in the sample. This receptor was identified in a female donor with papillary thyroid cancer or a benign thyroid nodule (not recorded which). Some clones in this sample may be carry-over from other donors' samples. Sample: tumor tissue. The V and J genes are TRBV28 and TRBJ1-2; D possibly corresponds to TRBD1 (6 bases). The CDR3 is CASTGPTGNYGYTF. CDR3 nucleotide sequence: TGTGCCTCCACAGGGCCTACAGGGAACTATGGCTACACCTTC.